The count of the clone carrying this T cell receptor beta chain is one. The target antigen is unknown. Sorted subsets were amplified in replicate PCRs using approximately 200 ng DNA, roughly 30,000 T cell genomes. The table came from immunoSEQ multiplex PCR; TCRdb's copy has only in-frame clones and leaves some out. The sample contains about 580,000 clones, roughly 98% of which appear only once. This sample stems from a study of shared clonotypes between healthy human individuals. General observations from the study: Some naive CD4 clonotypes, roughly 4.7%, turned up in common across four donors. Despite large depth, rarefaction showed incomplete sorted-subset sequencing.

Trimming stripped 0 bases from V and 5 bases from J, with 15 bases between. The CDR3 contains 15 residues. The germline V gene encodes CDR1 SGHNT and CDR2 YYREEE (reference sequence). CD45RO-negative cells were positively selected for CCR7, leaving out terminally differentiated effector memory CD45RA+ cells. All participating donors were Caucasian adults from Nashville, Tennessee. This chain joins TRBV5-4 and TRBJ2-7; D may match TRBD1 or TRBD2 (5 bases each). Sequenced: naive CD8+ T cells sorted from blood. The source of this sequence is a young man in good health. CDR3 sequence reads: CASSLAQGVGHEQYF. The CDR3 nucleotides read TGTGCCAGCAGCTTGGCCCAGGGAGTCGGCCACGAGCAGTACTTC.